This TCR beta chain was captured by sequencing in a study of cytomegalovirus exposure and HLA in healthy donors. The study's findings and limits: The CMV antigen specificity of a few CMV-associated chains was confirmed through in vitro analysis.

A word on this clone: Its antigen remains unidentified.

Sequencing used immunoSEQ multiplex PCR; TCRdb keeps in-frame clones, though not all of them. The repertoire holds roughly 90,000 clones, around 85% seen once, with approximately 22% in the top ten. Trimming pared 2 bases from V and 11 bases from J, leaving 13 bases between. The CDR3 length is 13 residues. Germline CDR1 reads KGHSH; CDR2 reads LQKENI. Sequencing was carried out using PBMCs. This chain links TRBV18 with TRBJ1-5, with D uncertain. This TCR derives from a man between 18 and 29 years old in good health and CMV-seropositive. CDR3 bases: TGTGCCAGCTCACCAAGATCTGGGCGATCCCAGCATTTT. It yields the protein CASSPRSGRSQHF. Filled out from reference TRBV18 and TRBJ1-5, the complete variable domain reads NAGVMQNPRHLVRRRGQEARLRCSPMKGHSHVYWYRQLPEEGLKFMVYLQKENIIDESGMPKERFSAEFPKEGPSILRIQQVVRGDSAAYFCASSPRSGRSQHFGDGTRLSIL.